This TCR beta chain derives from a study of T-cell reconstitution after alpha-beta-depleted transplantation in children. This clonotype appeared many times. The antigen remains undetermined. Findings of the study overall: Reportedly, roughly two months post-transplant, alpha-beta T cells arose from several hundred expanded graft clones. TCRbeta diversity was high at day 60 in some patients (a result of surviving recipient T cells and thymic progenitors). T-cell counts and diversity at one year post-transplant came mainly from newly produced T cells.

Germline lookup yields CDR1 MNHNS and CDR2 SASEGT. V gave up 6 bases and J gave up 3 bases, with 17 bases separating them. This CDR3 has 16 residues. Unique molecular identifiers were incorporated into the prepared TCRbeta library. TCRdb reanalysed the PCR reads using MiXCR and keeps one entry per CDR3 protein. This sample yields around 700,000 distinct CDR3 sequences, of which about an eighth are seen a single time; 0.79% belongs to the top ten. The sequences come from PBMCs, collected before TCRalphabeta/CD19-depleted stem cell transplant. The rearrangement links TRBV6-1 to TRBJ2-2, with D possibly TRBD1 on 5 matching bases. The receptor's source is a girl aged 2 to 9 with congenital amegakaryocytic thrombocytopenia, due to receive a stem cell transplant. CDR3 sequence: CASRETGHQHTGELFF. The CDR3 DNA sequence: TGTGCCAGCAGGGAAACAGGTCATCAGCACACCGGGGAGCTGTTTTTT.